This T cell receptor beta chain was identified in a study of cytomegalovirus exposure and HLA in healthy donors. The PCR was carried out with 60 Vbeta primers and 13 Jbeta primers. The table came from immunoSEQ multiplex PCR; TCRdb's copy has only in-frame clones and leaves some out. The table includes under 300,000 clones, 80% to 85% detected once. V gave up 2 bases and J gave up 2 bases, with 16 bases separating them. Germline CDR1 SGHDT, CDR2 YYEEEE. CDR3 length equals 17 residues. This TCR was recovered from a woman aged 60 to 75 in good health and CMV-seropositive. V usage is TRBV5-6 and J usage is TRBJ2-2; perhaps TRBD1 as D (6 bases). Specimen: PBMCs. The CDR3 DNA is TGTGCCAGCAGCTTAATGGGAGACAGGCCTAACACCGGGGAGCTGTTTTTT. It is translated as CASSLMGDRPNTGELFF.